This TCR beta chain is from a study of shared clonotypes between healthy human individuals. Naivety among CD8 cells was defined by CD45RO negativity and positive CCR7 selection, thereby excluding terminally differentiated effector memory CD45RA+ cells. In the case of this clone: Its cognate antigen is unknown.

Whole-study findings and limits: Among non-shared clonotypes, generation probabilities were lower than among those shared by all four donors. Of the naive CD4 clonotypes, around 4.9% were shared across a few donors. Clonotype sharing among donors was expected to depend on sequencing depth.

V was pared by 0 bases and J by 2 bases, with 18 bases between. The CDR3 totals 17 residues. In germline, CDR1 is SGHKS, CDR2 YYEKEE (reference sequence). Original analysis: In the immunoSEQ data, sequences were junction-only and lacked quality scores, so filtering differed. The table came from immunoSEQ multiplex PCR; TCRdb's copy has only in-frame clones and leaves some out. The D gene and trimming were derived from the DNA, and the V and J assignments and clone size from that table. The table lists about 800,000 clones, around 96% of them singletons. This receptor was taken from a man younger than 40 in good health. Sequenced sample: naive CD8+ T cells sorted from blood. V gene TRBV5-5 combines with J gene TRBJ2-7; D uncertain. In nucleotides, the CDR3 is TGTGCCAGCAGCTTGGACGGTGGAACGGGTCCGGCCTACGAGCAGTACTTC. As protein: CASSLDGGTGPAYEQYF. The entire variable domain, with the rest obtained from reference TRBV5-5 and TRBJ2-7, is as follows: DAGVTQSPTHLIKTRGQQVTLRCSPISGHKSVSWYQQVLGQGPQFIFQYYEKEERGRGNFPDRFSARQFPNYSSELNVNALLLGDSALYLCASSLDGGTGPAYEQYFGPGTRLTVT.